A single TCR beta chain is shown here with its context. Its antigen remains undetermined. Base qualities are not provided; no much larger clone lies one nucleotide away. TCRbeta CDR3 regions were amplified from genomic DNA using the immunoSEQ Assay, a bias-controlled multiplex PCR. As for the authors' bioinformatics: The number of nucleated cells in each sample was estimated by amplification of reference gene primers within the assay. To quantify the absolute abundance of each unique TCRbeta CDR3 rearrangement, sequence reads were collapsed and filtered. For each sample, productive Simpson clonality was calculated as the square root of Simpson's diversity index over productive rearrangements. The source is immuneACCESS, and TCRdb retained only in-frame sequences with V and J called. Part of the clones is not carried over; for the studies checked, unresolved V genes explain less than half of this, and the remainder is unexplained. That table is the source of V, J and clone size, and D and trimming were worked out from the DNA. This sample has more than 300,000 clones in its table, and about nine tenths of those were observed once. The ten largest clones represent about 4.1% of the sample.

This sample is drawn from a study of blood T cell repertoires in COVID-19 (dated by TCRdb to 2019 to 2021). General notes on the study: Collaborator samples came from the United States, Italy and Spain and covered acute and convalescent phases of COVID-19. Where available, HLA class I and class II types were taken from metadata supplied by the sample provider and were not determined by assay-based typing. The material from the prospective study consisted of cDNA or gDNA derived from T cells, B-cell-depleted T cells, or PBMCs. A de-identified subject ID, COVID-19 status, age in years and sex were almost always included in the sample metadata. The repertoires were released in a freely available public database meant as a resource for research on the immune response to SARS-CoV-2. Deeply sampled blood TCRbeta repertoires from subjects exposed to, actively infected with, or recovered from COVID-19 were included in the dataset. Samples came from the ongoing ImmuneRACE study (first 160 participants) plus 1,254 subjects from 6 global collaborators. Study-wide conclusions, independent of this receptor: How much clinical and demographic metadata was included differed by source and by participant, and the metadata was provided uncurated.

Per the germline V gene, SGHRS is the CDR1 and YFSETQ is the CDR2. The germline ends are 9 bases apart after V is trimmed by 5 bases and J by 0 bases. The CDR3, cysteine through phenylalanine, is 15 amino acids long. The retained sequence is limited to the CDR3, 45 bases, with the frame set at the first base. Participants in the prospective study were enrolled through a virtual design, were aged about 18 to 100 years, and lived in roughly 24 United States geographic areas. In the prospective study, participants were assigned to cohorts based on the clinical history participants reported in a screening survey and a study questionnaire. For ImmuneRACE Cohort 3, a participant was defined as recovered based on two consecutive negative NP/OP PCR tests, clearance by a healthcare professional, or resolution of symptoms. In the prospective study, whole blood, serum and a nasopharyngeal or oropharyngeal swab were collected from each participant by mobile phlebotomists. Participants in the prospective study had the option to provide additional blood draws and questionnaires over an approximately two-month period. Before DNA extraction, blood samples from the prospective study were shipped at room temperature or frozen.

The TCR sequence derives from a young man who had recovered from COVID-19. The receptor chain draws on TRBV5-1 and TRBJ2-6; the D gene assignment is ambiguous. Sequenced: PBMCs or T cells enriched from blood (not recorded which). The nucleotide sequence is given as TGCGCCAGCAGGATGACAAGCTCTGGGGCCAACGTCCTGACTTTC. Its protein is CASRMTSSGANVLTF.